This T cell receptor (beta chain) was found in a study of T cells in Graves' hyperthyroidism and ophthalmopathy. The overall study: Peripheral blood was secured at the point of initial diagnosis, before any treatment.

It was RNA transcripts that yielded the amplified TCR beta CDR3 regions. The primer set for the first-round RT-PCR of the TCR CDR3 was HTBI. One entry per CDR3 protein results from TCRdb running MiXCR on the multiplex PCR reads. The sample records 650,000 to 700,000 distinct CDR3 sequences, about 18% being singletons. Germline V gene sequence: CDR1 SGHVS, CDR2 FNYEAQ. This CDR3 has 15 residues. V lost 1 base to trimming and J lost 5 bases; unmatched junction nucleotides: 6. Note on this clonotype: Its target is unknown.

Graves' hyperthyroidism was deemed stable absent ophthalmopathy progression within 18 months. Orbital computed tomography, thyroid ultrasound, serum thyroxine and TRAb, and clinical symptoms together informed the diagnoses. The study, taken as a whole, reports: Separation of ophthalmopathy from stable hyperthyroidism was achieved by a 13 V-J model.

V usage is TRBV7-6 and J usage is TRBJ2-7, with 9 bases fitting TRBD2. The TCR sequence derives from a man between 45 and 60 years old with Graves' hyperthyroidism. Sequencing was done on a sample of blood. In DNA, the CDR3 is TGTGCCAGCAGCTTAGAGGCGGGAGGGCGGAACGAGCAGTACTTC. It yields the protein CASSLEAGGRNEQYF.